Below, 5 T cell receptor beta chains from the same sample are listed, as sequenced in a study of memory CD4+ T cells and cytomegalovirus serostatus. The sort gate was single viable CD3+CD4+CD8-CD45RO+ cells for memory CD4+ T cells. Using immunoSEQ multiplex PCR, the repertoire was profiled, and TCRdb retains in-frame clones only, with some absent. This table holds over 55,000 clones, over 75% found once. The sequenced sample consisted of memory CD4+ T cells from blood. These TCRs come from an adult in good health and CMV-seronegative.

The chain couples TRBV7-9 to TRBJ2-1; TRBD2 might be the D (6 bases). Per germline, CDR1 SEHNR and CDR2 FQNEAQ (reference sequence). V was trimmed by 5 bases and J by 15 bases, leaving 17 bases between them. CDR3 length: 12 amino acids. CDR3 residues: CASSPGGSVRFF. The CDR3 coding sequence is TGTGCCAGCAGCCCCGGGGGATCTGTGAGGTTCTTC.

The chain couples TRBV5-1 to TRBJ1-2, with TRBD1 identical over 7 bases. Germline CDR1 and CDR2: SGHRS and YFSETQ. Germline trimming cut 6 bases from V and 7 bases from J; bases unmatched to any gene: 12. The CDR3 is 14 residues long. The CDR3 coding sequence is TGCGCCAGCAAGGATCTCAGGGGGTTGGTTGGCTACACCTTC. This sequence encodes CASKDLRGLVGYTF.

J is TRBJ1-1 and V is TRBV30, with D perhaps matching TRBD1 (5 bases). The CDR3 loop spans 14 amino acids. V lost 0 bases and J 5 bases, leaving 13 bases between the germline ends. Germline CDR1 reads GTSNPN; CDR2 reads SVGIG (reference sequence). The CDR3 nucleotides read TGTGCCTGGAGTGTTACGGGGCTGCGGACTGAAGCTTTCTTT. Translating it yields CAWSVTGLRTEAFF.

The count of this clone is one. This chain links TRBV4-1 with TRBJ1-1; tentative D call: TRBD1 (6 bases). Germline V gene sequence: CDR1 MGHRA, CDR2 YSYEKL. The CDR3 loop spans 15 amino acids. The ends were cut back, 0 bases at V and 3 bases at J, with 11 bases in the middle. The CDR3 region is CASSQDVNRDTEAFF. The CDR3 DNA reads TGCGCCAGCAGCCAAGATGTGAACAGGGACACTGAAGCTTTCTTT.

The chain couples TRBV28 to TRBJ2-5; D perhaps matches TRBD1 (5 bases). Germline-derived CDR1 and CDR2 are MDHEN and SYDVKM. The CDR3 has 15 amino acids. Trimming removed 2 bases at V and 5 bases at J, with 15 bases between. The CDR3 DNA is TGTGCCAGCAGTTTACGAGACAGTAATGGGGAGACCCAGTACTTC. Protein: CASSLRDSNGETQYF.